The sequence of this TCR beta chain was determined in a study of blood T cells in healthy people across ages. Findings and limits, study-wide: TCR beta diversity correlated strongly with naive T cell percentage. Naive CD4+ cells and diversity were both higher in long-lived donors than in aged donors. With age, beta diversity per million T cells declined roughly linearly, significantly by 40.

Isolated per sample were at least 6 million PBMCs. There are a few counts of this clonotype. Its specificity is not known. With 4 bases removed from V and 1 base from J, the gap between germline ends came to 12 bases. Germline-derived CDR1 and CDR2 are SGDLS and YYNGEE. This CDR3 spans 14 amino acids. The authors ran a second PCR of about 6 to 11 cycles using a sample-barcoded 5' primer and a J-beta primer mix. TCRdb reanalysed the 5' RACE reads using MiXCR and keeps one entry per CDR3 protein. The table has about 830,000 distinct CDR3 sequences, around 62% seen once. Sequences were obtained from blood. The TCR comes from a man aged 25-45 years in good health. The rearrangement uses TRBV9 and TRBJ2-7; D is unclear. The CDR3 coding sequence is TGTGCCAGCAGCCTTACGGATTGGTCCTACGAGCAGTACTTC. Translation gives CASSLTDWSYEQYF.